This T cell receptor (beta chain) was observed in a study of regulatory T cells in long-lasting Graves disease. Sequencing libraries for TCR beta were prepared with iRepertoire HTBI primers and Arm-PCR of CDR3 regions. TCRdb independently ran MiXCR on the multiplex PCR reads; one entry per CDR3 protein. The data contain roughly 700,000 distinct CDR3 sequences, about 30% of them singletons. This CDR3 is 16 amino acids long. Trimming left V 1 base short and J 0 bases short, with 12 bases between. The time point denotes: persistent/refractory GD, antithyroid drugs over 5 years with positive TRAb. With RNA extracted from PBMCs as input, the TCR library was made.

The chain combines TRBV12-3 or TRBV12-4 with TRBJ1-1, with TRBD1 as a possible D gene (5 bases). Material: peripheral blood mononuclear cells (PBMCs), obtained when the disease was refractory, from a patient treated with antithyroid drugs. The receptor's source is a female donor with Graves disease. The CDR3 spells CASSLGGRFMNTEAFF. Here the CDR3 DNA reads TGTGCCAGCAGTTTAGGGGGCAGGTTCATGAACACTGAAGCTTTCTTT.